This T cell receptor beta chain was identified in a study of beta chain features in type 1 diabetes. This clone has a handful of counts. Its target is not known. Mismatch with germline at one junction end may stem from a read error. Study results and limitations: Shorter TCRB CDR3s, moderately but significantly so, were found in Type 1 diabetes patients in all four CD4+ subsets.

Expressed TCRB transcripts were sequenced because the isolated RNA had all been reverse transcribed beforehand. Generated by immunoSEQ multiplex PCR, the TCRdb table keeps only in-frame clones and is missing some. The repertoire consists of some 660,000 clones, with about an eighth occurring once and the leading ten covering approximately 0.043%. This CDR3 is 11 amino acids long. In germline, CDR1 is GTSNPN, CDR2 SVGIG (reference sequence). What was sequenced was naive CD4+ T cells from blood. This TCR came from a young man with type 1 diabetes. The rearrangement uses TRBV30 and TRBJ1-2, with D tentatively TRBD1 (6 bases). The CDR3 is CAWSERGTVAF. CDR3 bases: TGTGCCTGGAGTGAGAGGGGGACGGTTGCCTTC.